This TCR beta chain was recorded in a study of technical replicates of blood from four donors. Data came from immunoSEQ multiplex PCR; TCRdb stores just in-frame clones and leaves some out. The data show some 14,000 clones, with 80% to 90% seen just once and around 12% held by the top ten. This clone appeared a few times. Sample: PBMCs. The clonotype originates from a human donor in good health.

As DNA, the CDR3 is TGTGCCAGCAGACCGGGACAGGGCCTCCTCGAGCAGTACTTC. Its protein is CASRPGQGLLEQYF. The chain recombines TRBV2 with TRBJ2-7; 9 positions match TRBD1. V was clipped by 6 bases and J by 6 bases; unmatched bases: 9. This CDR3 has 14 amino acids. The germline V gene encodes CDR1 SNHLY and CDR2 FYNNEI.